One and the same sample provided the 11 T cell receptor beta chains below, sequenced in a study of cytomegalovirus exposure and HLA in healthy donors. Amplification used 60 Vbeta primers and 13 Jbeta primers. The data were produced by immunoSEQ multiplex PCR, yet TCRdb's version contains in-frame clones alone and is incomplete. The sample contains some 100,000 clones, about 70% of which appear only once. The sequenced sample was PBMCs. All receptors derive from a human donor in good health.

The J gene is TRBJ2-7, the V gene TRBV6-6; 7 bases line up with TRBD1. There are 11 residues in the CDR3. The V and J ends lost 8 bases and 9 bases, in that order; junction bases with no gene match: 7. Germline loops: CDR1 MNHNY, CDR2 SVGAGI (reference sequence). CDR3 in amino acids: CASQGEHTQYF. The CDR3 DNA sequence: TGTGCCAGCCAGGGGGAGCACACGCAGTACTTC.

Only a few counts were recorded for this clone. The V gene is TRBV5-1, the J gene TRBJ2-2; D might be TRBD1 (6 bases). Germline-derived CDR1 and CDR2 are SGHRS and YFSETQ. Trimming pared 2 bases from V and 5 bases from J, leaving 7 bases between. This CDR3 contains 13 residues. For the CDR3, the DNA is TGCGCCAGCAGCTTTCAGGGGACCGGGGAGCTGTTTTTT. It yields the protein CASSFQGTGELFF.

V and J are TRBV4-3 and TRBJ1-2, with 9 bases identical to TRBD1. CDR3 length: 15 amino acids. The V segment lost 3 bases and the J segment 8 bases; nucleotides outside the gene matches: 10. CDR1 LGHNA and CDR2 YSLEER come from the germline V gene. CDR3 loop: CASSQSRTGVVGYTF. CDR3 DNA: TGCGCCAGCAGCCAGAGTCGGACAGGGGTTGTAGGCTACACCTTC.

The chain recombines TRBV9 with TRBJ1-6; 7 positions agree with TRBD1. CDR3 length: 14 amino acids. Germline lookup yields CDR1 SGDLS and CDR2 YYNGEE. V was clipped by 1 base and J by 7 bases; unmatched bases: 2. CDR3 nucleotides: TGTGCCAGCAGCGTATTACAGGGGAATTCACCCCTCCACTTT. Its translation: CASSVLQGNSPLHF.

V usage is TRBV6-4 and J usage is TRBJ2-7; 8 nucleotides agree with TRBD1. CDR3 length: 15 amino acids. Per the germline V gene, CDR1 is MRHNA and CDR2 is SNTAGT. J gave up 4 bases and V 0 bases, and 5 bases lay outside the gene matches. The CDR3 region is CASSDSRTGRYEQYF. The CDR3 region has the DNA TGTGCCAGCAGTGACTCCAGGACAGGGAGGTACGAGCAGTACTTC.

The rearrangement joins TRBV18 to TRBJ1-1; TRBD1 matches at 8 bases. J lost 1 base, V lost 3 bases, and 1 base had no gene match. CDR1 and CDR2 (germline): KGHSH, LQKENI. This CDR3 is built from 14 residues. The chain's CDR3 is CASSPQGANTEAFF. The CDR3 DNA reads as TGTGCCAGCTCACCTCAGGGGGCGAACACTGAAGCTTTCTTT.

There are a few counts of this clone. The genes are TRBV28 and TRBJ1-3; 7 nucleotides line up with TRBD1. V lost 5 bases and J lost 0; bases outside the gene matches: 10. Germline V gives CDR1 MDHEN, CDR2 SYDVKM. CDR3 length equals 17 residues. The CDR3 loop is CASSAPGGGSSGNTIYF. The CDR3 nucleotides read TGTGCCAGCAGTGCACCAGGGGGAGGCTCCTCTGGAAACACCATATATTTT.

The chain employs TRBV6-5 and TRBJ1-1, with TRBD1 identical over 8 bases. This CDR3 comprises 13 residues. J gave up 7 bases and V 4 bases, and 5 bases lay outside the gene matches. Germline V gene sequence: CDR1 MNHEY, CDR2 SVGAGI. The CDR3, as DNA: TGTGCCAGCAGTTTCGGACAGGGCCGTGAAGCTTTCTTT. The encoded protein is CASSFGQGREAFF.

The chain joins TRBV28 to TRBJ1-1, with a weak D call TRBD1 (6 bases). The V end lost 5 bases, the J end lost 10 bases, and 17 bases lay between the germline ends. CDR1 MDHEN and CDR2 SYDVKM come from the germline V gene. The CDR3 length is 13 residues. Here the CDR3 DNA reads TGTGCCAGCAGTACCGGACAGCCAGGTGGAGCTTTCTTT. It is translated as CASSTGQPGGAFF.

This chain uses TRBV11-2 with TRBJ2-7, with 10 bases that match TRBD1. The CDR3 spans 14 residues. The V gene's germline CDR1 is SGHAT and CDR2 FQNNGV. The ends lost 5 bases at V and 4 bases at J; junction bases unmatched: 5. The CDR3 here is CASSTDRGQYEQYF. CDR3 in DNA: TGTGCCAGCAGCACAGACAGGGGGCAATACGAGCAGTACTTC.

The J gene is TRBJ1-3, the V gene TRBV6-1; 9 bases align to TRBD1. Looked up from germline, CDR1 is MNHNS and CDR2 is SASEGT. The CDR3 is made up of 18 amino acids. The trim removed 2 bases at V and 0 bases at J, leaving 8 bases unmatched. CDR3 bases: TGTGCCAGCAGTGAAATAGTTGGGACAGGGAGCTCTGGAAACACCATATATTTT. Amino acids: CASSEIVGTGSSGNTIYF.